Each of the 14 T cell receptor beta chains below was sequenced from the same sample in a study of blood T cell repertoires in COVID-19. Clones were sequenced by immunoSEQ multiplex PCR, and TCRdb holds only the in-frame ones, with some missing. The sample holds over 200,000 clones; about 90% are singletons and the top ten take approximately 1.2%. Sequencing was done on a sample of PBMCs or T cells enriched from blood (not recorded which). All receptors derive from a human donor in a cohort exposed to, infected with or recovered from COVID-19 (not recorded which). The donor label of this sample is uncertain.

The J gene is TRBJ1-2, the V gene TRBV30, with D possibly matching TRBD1 (6 bases). V was trimmed by 2 bases and J by 7 bases, leaving 17 bases between them. In germline, CDR1 is GTSNPN, CDR2 SVGIG (reference sequence). CDR3 length: 14 amino acids. Written as DNA, the CDR3 is TGTGCCTGGAGTCCTCTGGGGGGGCTTAGTGGCTACACCTTC. Protein product: CAWSPLGGLSGYTF.

The chain recombines TRBV24-1 with TRBJ2-5, with TRBD1 matching 7 bases. The ends lost 3 bases at V and 4 bases at J; junction bases unmatched: 1. This CDR3 contains 13 residues. CDR1 is KGHDR, CDR2 SFDVKD, per germline. Here the CDR3 DNA reads TGTGCCACCAGTGATAACAGGGGAGAGACCCAGTACTTC. Residues: CATSDNRGETQYF.

The CDR3 DNA is TGTGCCAGCAGCTTAGATGGTAGAGCCAATGAGCAGTTCTTC. Translated, it gives CASSLDGRANEQFF. The rearrangement joins TRBV7-9 to TRBJ2-1; the D is unclear. The CDR3 runs 14 residues. Germline-derived CDR1 and CDR2 are SEHNR and FQNEAQ (reference sequence). Between the trimmed V and J ends, which lost 1 base and 6 bases, there was a span of 10 bases.

CDR3 in DNA: TGTGCCACCCAAGGACAGGGTAGGACTGAAGCTTTCTTT. This gives the protein CATQGQGRTEAFF. This rearrangement joins TRBV25-1 to TRBJ1-1; 8 bases agree with TRBD1. V lost 10 bases, J lost 5 bases, and 9 bases stayed unmatched. The CDR3 is 13 amino acids. Germline V lookup: CDR1 MGHDK, CDR2 SYGVNS.

J is TRBJ1-1 and V is TRBV6-2 or TRBV6-3, with D possibly matching TRBD1 (6 bases). Trimming took off 2 bases at V and 1 base at J, with 17 bases between the two ends. The CDR3 spans 17 residues. The germline gives CDR1 MNHEY, CDR2 SVGEGT. The CDR3 loop reads CASSYRYQGSTNTEAFF. In DNA form, the CDR3 reads TGTGCCAGCAGTTACCGGTATCAGGGGTCGACGAACACTGAAGCTTTCTTT.

The chain employs TRBV5-4 and TRBJ2-2; D not certain. V was shortened by 4 bases and J by 4 bases, with 17 bases between the two germline ends. The CDR3 runs to 16 residues. Germline-derived CDR1 and CDR2 are SGHNT and YYREEE (reference sequence). CDR3: CASSRRYGSPTGELFF. The CDR3 DNA reads TGTGCCAGCAGCCGCCGTTACGGGTCCCCCACCGGGGAGCTGTTTTTT.

The chain carries TRBV3-1 (or the pseudogene TRBV3-2) and TRBJ1-2; D remains unclear. Germline lookup yields CDR1 LGHDT and CDR2 YNNKEL (reference sequence). The V gene lost 0 bases and the J gene lost 7 bases, with 15 bases spanning the gap. The CDR3 loop spans 15 amino acids. CDR3 sequence reads: CASSQDEGIFTGYTF. The DNA of the CDR3 is TGTGCCAGCAGCCAAGATGAGGGTATTTTTACTGGCTACACCTTC.

V usage is TRBV4-2 and J usage is TRBJ2-5; the D gene is possibly TRBD2 (5 bases). V lost 4 bases and J lost 5, with 11 bases in between. This CDR3 has 13 amino acids. Germline lookup yields CDR1 LGHNA and CDR2 YNFKEQ. CDR3 residues: CASSLRGRETQYF. The DNA for the CDR3 is TGTGCCAGCAGCCTACGGGGTAGGGAGACCCAGTACTTC.

The V call is TRBV6-4, the J call TRBJ1-1; the D gene is possibly TRBD1 (6 bases). The CDR3 spans 17 residues. The germline gives CDR1 MRHNA, CDR2 SNTAGT. V was shortened by 2 bases and J by 2 bases, with 18 bases between the two germline ends. Here the CDR3 DNA reads TGTGCCAGCAGTGACAGCGAGCAGGGGCACCTCAACACTGAAGCTTTCTTT. Translation: CASSDSEQGHLNTEAFF.

This clone was observed a few times. The gene calls are TRBV7-6 and TRBJ2-2; TRBD1 is a possible D gene (5 bases). Germline V lookup: CDR1 SGHVS, CDR2 FNYEAQ. The CDR3 spans 15 residues. Trimming stripped 2 bases from V and 3 bases from J, with 10 bases between. The CDR3 reads CASSLQGLHTGELFF. The DNA for the CDR3 is TGTGCCAGCAGCTTACAGGGCCTTCACACCGGGGAGCTGTTTTTT.

The rearrangement uses TRBV4-1 and TRBJ1-4; TRBD1 is a possible D gene (6 bases). Trimming left V 1 base short and J 8 bases short, with 11 bases between. Germline values: CDR1 MGHRA, CDR2 YSYEKL. This CDR3 spans 14 amino acids. The CDR3 sequence: CASSQAQGYEKLFF. CDR3 bases: TGCGCCAGCAGCCAAGCTCAGGGGTACGAAAAACTGTTTTTT.

Here the CDR3 DNA reads TGTGCCAGCAGCTTAGCCAGGACAGGACAAAACTATGGCTACACCTTC. Translation gives CASSLARTGQNYGYTF. This rearrangement joins TRBV7-9 to TRBJ1-2; TRBD1 matches at 7 bases. Germline CDR1 reads SEHNR; CDR2 reads FQNEAQ (reference sequence). The CDR3 runs to 16 residues. Unmatched junction bases numbered 6, after V lost 0 bases and J lost 2 bases.

The chain links TRBV9 to TRBJ1-2; TRBD1 agrees at 8 bases. V trimming: 1 base; J trimming: 4 bases; junction bases outside the gene matches: 6. Germline V gives CDR1 SGDLS, CDR2 YYNGEE. There are 15 residues in the CDR3. CDR3 sequence: CASSVYQGAPYGYTF. The DNA for the CDR3 is TGTGCCAGCAGCGTATATCAGGGGGCTCCCTATGGCTACACCTTC.

A few counts support this clone. The chain joins TRBV7-8 to TRBJ1-5; tentative D call: TRBD1 (5 bases). Germline CDR1 is SGHVS and CDR2 is FQNEAQ. The V gene lost 1 base and the J gene lost 6 bases, with 16 bases spanning the gap. This CDR3 contains 16 residues. This CDR3 is CASSLDGITGGQPQHF. The DNA of the CDR3 is TGTGCCAGCAGCTTAGACGGGATTACCGGGGGTCAGCCCCAGCATTTT.